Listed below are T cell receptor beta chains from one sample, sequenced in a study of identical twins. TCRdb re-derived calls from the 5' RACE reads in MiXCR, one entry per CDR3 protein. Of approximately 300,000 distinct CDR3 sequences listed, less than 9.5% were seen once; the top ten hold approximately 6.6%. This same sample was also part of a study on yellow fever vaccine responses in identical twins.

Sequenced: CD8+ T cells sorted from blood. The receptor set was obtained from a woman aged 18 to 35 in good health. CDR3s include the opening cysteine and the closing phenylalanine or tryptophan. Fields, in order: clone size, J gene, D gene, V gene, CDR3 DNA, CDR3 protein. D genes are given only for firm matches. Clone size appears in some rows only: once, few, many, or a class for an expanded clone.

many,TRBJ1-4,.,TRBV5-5,TGTGCCAGCAGCTCATATAGGACAGTTTCTAATGAAAAACTGTTTTTT,CASSSYRTVSNEKLFF
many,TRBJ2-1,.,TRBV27,TGTGCCAGCAGTTTAAGGGCTAGCCCTCATGAGCAGTTCTTC,CASSLRASPHEQFF
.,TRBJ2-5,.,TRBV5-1,TGCGCCAGCAGCGCCTGGGACGGAAAAGAGACCCAGTACTTC,CASSAWDGKETQYF
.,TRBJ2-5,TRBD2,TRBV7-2,TGTGCCAGCAGTCCGCAGGGACTAGCGGGAGAGACCCAGTACTTC,CASSPQGLAGETQYF
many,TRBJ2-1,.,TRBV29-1,TGCAGCGTTGTGGAGGGGGCTGTCACTTTCTTC,CSVVEGAVTFF
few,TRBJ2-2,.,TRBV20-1,TGCAGTGCTAGCGTGTCCGGGGAGCTGTTTTTT,CSASVSGELFF
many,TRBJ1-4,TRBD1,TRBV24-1,TGTGCCACCAGCGCAGGGGGTAATGAAAAACTGTTTTTT,CATSAGGNEKLFF
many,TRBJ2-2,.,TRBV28,TGTGCCAGCAGTTTTACCCGCGATACCGGGGAGCTGTTTTTT,CASSFTRDTGELFF
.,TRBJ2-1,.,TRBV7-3,TGTGCCAGCAGCTTATCTCCCAACTCCTACAATGAGCAGTTCTTC,CASSLSPNSYNEQFF
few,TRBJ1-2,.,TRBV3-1,TGTGCCAGCAGCCAAGGTCTTTCTGGGGAAGGCTACACCTTC,CASSQGLSGEGYTF